The next 18 T cell receptor beta chains were all read from a single sample in a study of CD8 T cells in Susac syndrome. Reverse transcription of roughly 0.5 to 1 ug RNA was carried out with random hexamers. TCRdb reprocessed the immunoSEQ multiplex PCR reads with MiXCR, giving one entry per CDR3 protein. The sample holds under 200,000 distinct CDR3 sequences, roughly nine tenths seen once. Sequenced material: CD4+ T cells from PBMCs. These receptors all come from a human donor with Susac syndrome.

The chain recombines TRBV28 with TRBJ2-1; no definite D call. This CDR3 has 16 residues. Germline V gene lookup returns CDR1 MDHEN and CDR2 SYDVKM. The V and J ends lost 3 bases and 7 bases respectively, with 19 bases between them. The CDR3 DNA follows: TGTGCCAGCAGTTTTCAGGCACTACCTACTGGGAATGAGCAGTTCTTC. Its translation is CASSFQALPTGNEQFF.

The chain uses TRBV29-1 and TRBJ2-7; TRBD2 agrees at 11 bases. The CDR3 has 16 amino acids. Looked up from germline, CDR1 is SQVTM and CDR2 is ANQGSEA. V shed 5 bases and J 2 bases; nucleotides not matched to a gene: 11. The CDR3 region has the DNA TGCAGCGTTTGGGGGACTAGCGGAGAGACAACCTACGAGCAGTACTTC. Protein sequence: CSVWGTSGETTYEQYF.

The rearrangement links TRBV6-5 to TRBJ2-1; TRBD2 is a possible D gene (5 bases). From germline, CDR1 is MNHEY and CDR2 SVGAGI. V shed 6 bases and J shed 8 bases, with 14 bases lying between them. CDR3 size: 13 residues. In DNA form, the CDR3 reads TGTGCCAGCAGACCCTTAGCGAGCGATGAGCAGTTCTTC. Translating it yields CASRPLASDEQFF.

The CDR3 DNA reads TGTGCCAGCAGCCAACCTCTGGACAGGGGAGGGACCGGGGAGCTGTTTTTT. Protein sequence: CASSQPLDRGGTGELFF. This chain joins TRBV3-1 and TRBJ2-2; 9 positions match TRBD1. After removal of 2 bases from V and 5 bases from J, the junction contained 9 bases not matched to a gene. Germline CDR1 reads LGHDT; CDR2 reads YNNKEL (reference sequence). CDR3 length equals 17 residues.

The genes are TRBV2 and TRBJ1-6; TRBD1 agrees at 9 bases. Germline V gene lookup returns CDR1 SNHLY and CDR2 FYNNEI. This CDR3 is 15 amino acids long. V lost 7 bases and J lost 9; bases outside the gene matches: 10. The CDR3: CASMTSGTGSSPLHF. For the CDR3, the DNA is TGTGCCAGCATGACTTCCGGGACAGGGAGTTCACCCCTCCACTTT.

The CDR3 DNA reads as TGTGCCAGCAGCCAGACCGACTACTCTGGGGCCAACGTCCTGACTTTC. Its translation is CASSQTDYSGANVLTF. The rearrangement links TRBV9 to TRBJ2-6; D is possibly TRBD2 (5 bases). V dropped 4 bases and J dropped 0 bases, with 11 bases sitting between them. CDR1 SGDLS and CDR2 YYNGEE come from the germline V gene. The CDR3 loop spans 16 amino acids.

The count of this clonotype is one. CDR3 amino acids: CSARRDTKGETQYF. The CDR3 DNA sequence: TGCAGTGCTAGAAGGGACACGAAAGGGGAGACCCAGTACTTC. The chain recombines TRBV20-1 with TRBJ2-5, with D possibly being TRBD1 (6 bases). The germline V and J ends were trimmed by 2 bases and 5 bases, with 15 bases remaining between them. Germline values: CDR1 DFQATT, CDR2 SNEGSKA (reference sequence). This CDR3 spans 14 amino acids.

The V call is TRBV18, the J call TRBJ2-7; D is unresolved. CDR1 is KGHSH, CDR2 LQKENI, per germline. V was pared by 2 bases and J by 7 bases, with 9 bases between. This CDR3 is built from 12 residues. The DNA for the CDR3 is TGTGCCAGCTCACCAATTTTGGGAGAGCAGTACTTC. It codes for CASSPILGEQYF.

The CDR3: CASSSTSGGATDTQYF. In DNA, the CDR3 is TGTGCCAGCAGTTCCACTAGCGGGGGGGCAACAGATACGCAGTATTTT. The chain has TRBV6-5 and TRBJ2-3; 13 bases are a match to TRBD2. V trimming: 4 bases; J trimming: 3 bases; junction bases outside the gene matches: 4. Germline CDR1 MNHEY, CDR2 SVGAGI. This CDR3 contains 16 residues.

The chain links TRBV3-1 to TRBJ2-7; D not resolved. The CDR3 loop spans 14 amino acids. The ends were cut back, 1 base at V and 3 bases at J, with 10 bases in the middle. In germline, CDR1 is LGHDT, CDR2 YNNKEL (reference sequence). The CDR3 DNA follows: TGTGCCAGCAGCCAAGTTGGCTATCTCTACGAGCAGTACTTC. Its translation: CASSQVGYLYEQYF.

V and J are TRBV7-3 and TRBJ2-2; 7 nucleotides agree with TRBD1. CDR1 and CDR2 (germline): SGHTA, FQGTGA. CDR3 length equals 15 residues. The V segment lost 4 bases and the J segment 1 base; nucleotides outside the gene matches: 3. In DNA form, the CDR3 reads TGTGCCAGCAGCTCCCGGGACAGGAACACCGGGGAGCTGTTTTTT. Translated: CASSSRDRNTGELFF.

The V call is TRBV5-1, the J call TRBJ2-3; tentative D call: TRBD1 (5 bases). This CDR3 has 15 amino acids. Germline V gives CDR1 SGHRS, CDR2 YFSETQ. V dropped 6 bases and J dropped 0 bases, with 14 bases sitting between them. This CDR3 is CASIQGSLSTDTQYF. DNA of the CDR3: TGCGCCAGCATTCAGGGTAGTTTGAGCACAGATACGCAGTATTTT.

This sequence joins TRBV20-1 and TRBJ1-2; 7 bases line up with TRBD1. The germline CDR1 and CDR2 sequences are DFQATT and SNEGSKA (reference sequence). After removal of 7 bases from V and 3 bases from J, the junction contained 8 bases not matched to a gene. The CDR3 loop spans 13 amino acids. CDR3 DNA sequence: TGCAGTGGCAAAGGGGGCCTAGACTATGGCTACACCTTC. The encoded protein is CSGKGGLDYGYTF.

The V call is TRBV28, the J call TRBJ2-3; D is unclear. The CDR3 spans 13 residues. Trimming shortened V by 9 bases and J by 0 bases, and 10 bases separated the two germline ends. The germline CDR1 and CDR2 sequences are MDHEN and SYDVKM. The CDR3 nucleotides read TGTGCCAGTTTGGAGTTTAGCACAGATACGCAGTATTTT. Translated, it gives CASLEFSTDTQYF.

The V and J genes are TRBV10-3 and TRBJ1-4, with D perhaps TRBD1 (5 bases). The CDR3 length is 15 residues. Germline CDR1 and CDR2: ENHRY and SYGVKD. Trimming shortened V by 4 bases and J by 8 bases, and 17 bases separated the two germline ends. The CDR3 spells CAISGTGTPQEKLFF. As DNA, the CDR3 is TGTGCCATCAGTGGAACAGGTACGCCACAGGAAAAACTGTTTTTT.

This sequence joins TRBV1 and TRBJ2-2; the D call TRBD2 from the table was never checked on the DNA. TRBV1 is listed as a pseudogene. The CDR3 has 17 amino acids. The CDR3, as DNA: TGCACCAGCAGCCAAGATATAGGGCTAGCTTACACCGGGGAGCTGTTTTTT. The encoded protein is CTSSQDIGLAYTGELFF.

J is TRBJ2-7 and V is TRBV6-2 or TRBV6-3; no firm D call. This CDR3 has 15 amino acids. V was cut by 0 bases and J by 0 bases, with 9 bases left in between. Per germline, CDR1 MNHEY and CDR2 SVGEGT. The CDR3 reads CASSYSPTNSYEQYF. The CDR3, as DNA: TGTGCCAGCAGTTACTCTCCTACGAACTCCTACGAGCAGTACTTC.

The rearrangement uses TRBV15 and TRBJ2-1; D possibly corresponds to TRBD2 (7 bases). V gave up 3 bases and J gave up 2 bases, with 17 bases separating them. This CDR3 region has 17 residues. In germline, CDR1 is LNHNV, CDR2 YYDKDF (reference sequence). The CDR3 sequence is CATSSRKRGGTYNEQFF. The CDR3 coding sequence is TGTGCCACCAGCAGCCGAAAAAGGGGGGGCACCTACAATGAGCAGTTCTTC.